The clone carrying this T cell receptor (beta chain) was picked up many times. Antigen unknown. Amplification targeted TCR beta CDR3 regions from RNA transcripts. When the TCR CDR3 underwent first-round RT-PCR, the HTBI primer set was used. A single record per CDR3 protein comes from TCRdb applying MiXCR to the multiplex PCR reads. The sample lists roughly 380,000 distinct CDR3 sequences; approximately 15% were seen once. The CDR3 runs 13 residues. Trimming removed 4 bases from V and 7 bases from J, with 13 bases in between. Germline V CDR1 and CDR2: SGHAT, FQNNGV. The data originate from a study of T cells in Graves' hyperthyroidism and ophthalmopathy. General study results and limits: The model forecast ophthalmopathy, anticipating it by a median approximately 7 months before onset.

Disease duration under 2 months; hyperthyroidism patients were aged 18 to 65. Orbital computed tomography, thyroid ultrasound, serum thyroxine and TRAb, and clinical symptoms together informed the diagnoses. Predating any ophthalmopathy symptoms, the blood sample was taken at first hyperthyroidism diagnosis. The chain joins TRBV11-2 to TRBJ1-2; maybe TRBD1 (5 bases). The sequenced material came from blood. This receptor was taken from a man aged 25 to 40 with Graves' hyperthyroidism that later progressed to Graves' ophthalmopathy. This CDR3 reads CASSSGPVRGYTF. CDR3 sequence (DNA): TGTGCCAGCAGCTCAGGGCCCGTCCGTGGCTACACCTTC.